The present entry profiles one T cell receptor beta chain with its context. What this receptor recognizes is not known. Per-base qualities were not stored, and no clone one base away is much larger. The cohort comprised 550 to 700 healthy bone marrow donors. All cohort members were sampled while nominally healthy, although unrecorded immune exposures were likely present. The donor tested CMV seronegative, placing the donor among the 350 or so seronegative members of the cohort. A peripheral blood sample was collected from each donor, and TCR beta sequencing was performed on peripheral blood mononuclear cells. The Qiagen DNeasy Blood Extraction Kit was used to extract genomic DNA from the blood cell samples. The data belong to a study of cytomegalovirus exposure and HLA in healthy donors (TCRdb year 2017). Context from the whole study: According to an earlier analysis of 550 to 700 of the donors, some 180 million T cells yielded approximately 120 million unique TCR beta sequences and about 300 Gb of sequence data. Alongside the repertoire data, information on donor age, sex, ethnicity and CMV serostatus was compiled. Among approximately 370 genotyped donors of the cohort, an average of around 240,000 unique TCR beta nucleotide sequences was sequenced per donor, of which about 19% were non-productive. Genome-wide SNP genotypes for about 65% of the 666 donors were used in a later genetic analysis, which treated that subset as a discovery cohort. All discovery cohort repertoires had been generated using a single sequencing platform. Among the roughly 370 genotyped donors, about 83% belonged to the genetic ancestry cluster associated with self-reported Caucasian donors. In a later analysis, previously published TCR beta repertoires from several hundred donors were re-analyzed and high-resolution HLA genotyping was added so that TCR occurrence patterns could be studied. Roughly 300 gigabases of sequencing data and 75 million to 85 million unique TCR sequences made up an early release that covered around 640 HLA-typed donors. The number of donors typed differed by locus, with roughly 629-640 for A, B, C, DRB1 and DQB1, around 520 for DQA1, about 610 for DPA1, and some 440 for DPB1. Class I and class II HLA loci were covered by the typing at four-digit resolution. The study profiled the T cell repertoires of hundreds of subjects by immunosequencing and related them to cytomegalovirus serostatus. A separate validation cohort of approximately 120 different subjects was used in addition to the approximately 700-subject first cohort. In an earlier analysis of a few hundred of the donors, high-throughput TCR beta sequencing was used to judge whether each TCR beta V gene segment behaved as functional or pseudogenic. Because of strong linkage in the cohort, roughly five DR-DQ haplotypes were treated as single units for association and clustering. To predict cytomegalovirus infection status, the study brought together high-throughput TCR immunosequencing, statistical association of individual TCRs with disease status, and machine learning. The study aimed to test whether signatures of past pathogen exposure could be identified by cataloging public T cell receptors. The later analysis used no new phenotypic data to find candidate immune exposures, relying instead on TCR beta sequences and their occurrence across donors. Summary of the overall study and its limitations: The authors suggested that the approach could potentially be generalized to other disease states and immunological phenotypes. Most TCR sequences were observed very rarely across donors, whereas some public TCRs were present in many individuals. Correlated functional status among segregating V segments might reflect linkage disequilibrium, but an unknown experimental factor could not be ruled out. Three of the identified cytomegalovirus-associated TCR beta chains were confirmed in vitro to be specific for cytomegalovirus antigens. The earlier analysis of 587 of the donors excluded some 15 rarely observed V segments, including chromosome 9 orphons, because counts were too low. The study listed 150 to 200 TCR beta chains as associated with cytomegalovirus. In a later analysis, several top co-occurrence clusters were reported to appear linked to parvovirus B19, influenza, CMV and Epstein-Barr virus. Compared with the roughly 700-donor mean, donors in an Asian-associated ancestry cluster had fewer N-insertions in productive TCRs, according to a later genetic analysis. Presence/absence analyses assumed roughly uniform sequencing depth across donors, an assumption that may not hold. A further reported finding was that TCR beta sequences accurately predicted the HLA-A and HLA-B alleles for most subjects in the first cohort. At a false discovery rate of 0.05, a later analysis linked some 18,000 TCR beta sequences to specific HLA alleles. Strong co-occurrence of HLA alleles, especially DR and DQ, made assigning TCR associations to individual alleles difficult. The classifier was reported to diagnose cytomegalovirus status with high specificity and sensitivity in both the original cohort and the validation cohort. V-gene and J-gene trimming of TCR beta chains was associated with a missense DCLRE1C variant in a later genetic analysis, and the association was replicated in an independent cohort. Only TCR beta chains were sequenced in this cohort, and the absence of alpha or paired-chain data limited detectable features. The only immune exposure information available for the cohort was CMV serostatus. Because HLA typing was unavailable for some donors at each locus, only the typed subset was used in association tests. Some IMGT-functional V segments, including TRBV6-2 and TRBV6-3, could not be distinguished by the 87-base-pair reads and were therefore excluded. In an earlier analysis of 587 of the donors, most TCR beta V segments appeared in productive rearrangements about 87% or about 30% of the time, broadly matching IMGT annotations. Most CMV-associated TCR beta chains appeared to be HLA-restricted in a later analysis, and the HLA associations seemed to be driven largely by CMV exposure. In a later analysis, HLA-associated TCR beta chains were found to be more clonally expanded and to have lower generation probabilities than equally common non-associated chains. In a later analysis, the rate of TCR association differed among HLA loci, with DRB1 alleles having the most associated TCRs and HLA-C alleles having the fewest. The sequencing pipeline was judged likely to have produced a cluster of highly shared sequence variants as a technical artifact.

V is reduced by 2 bases and J by 5 bases, leaving a spacing of 10 bases between them. The CDR3 has 15 amino acids, counting the end cysteine and phenylalanine. CDR3 DNA is the only sequence kept; it has 45 bases, read in frame from the first base. CDR1 LNHDA and CDR2 SQIVND were looked up in the germline V gene (reference sequence). Library method: the immunoSEQ multiplex PCR assay. For the multiplex PCR, a mixture combining 60 forward primers for TCR Vbeta segments and 13 reverse primers for TCR Jbeta segments was used. The CDR3 region of rearranged TCR beta genes was amplified from genomic DNA by a multiplex PCR assay. Amplified TCR beta libraries were sequenced as 87-base-pair reads on the Illumina HiSeq System. In the source study's methods: Across the 670 or so repertoires, a later analysis counted tens of millions of unique TCR beta chains, 9.5 million to 13 million of which were shared by at least two donors. To remove PCR and sequencing errors, raw reads were error-corrected and collapsed into unique sequences using a nearest-neighbor algorithm that merged closely related sequences. Alignment of CDR3 sequences to IMGT reference sequences was used to assign V, D and J gene segments. For a sequence to be retained, a match of at least six nucleotides to both a V gene segment and a J gene segment was required. Rearrangements were called productive when the CDR3 lacked stop codons and stayed in frame with V and J; all others were non-productive. CDR3 was defined by IMGT convention, running from the second conserved V-encoded cysteine to the conserved J-encoded phenylalanine. The earlier analysis of about 530 of the donors excluded any sequence lacking an unambiguous match to a single V gene segment. In an earlier analysis of roughly 600 of the donors, a V segment was called functional when productive rearrangements were above 56.7%, and segregating when the standard deviation between donors exceeded 5%. A statistical classification framework was built for diagnosing cytomegalovirus status from the catalog of TCR beta chain sequences. In a later analysis, V and J genes were assigned by comparing TCR nucleotide sequences against IMGT/GENE-DB human TR gene sequences. A later analysis assigned CDR3 sequences and most-parsimonious VDJ recombination scenarios with the TCRdist pipeline. In a later analysis, every TCR beta chain was defined by the combination of its CDR3 amino acid sequence and its V-gene family, and reads without a unique V-gene family were dropped. A later analysis removed over 500 highly shared, low-generation-probability nucleotide sequences to deal with suspected cross-contamination and a sequencing artifact. For each public chain, a later analysis derived a clonal expansion index from normalized ranks of inferred template counts within each repertoire. Generation probabilities in a later analysis came from a VDJ recombination model fitted to out-of-frame rearrangements, and those results were checked against IGoR. In a later analysis, TCR-TCR, TCR-HLA and TCR-CMV co-occurrence was scored with hypergeometric tests, and a repertoire-size bias correction was applied to TCR pairs. A later analysis estimated false discovery rates by permuting HLA or CMV assignments 20 times. In a later analysis, co-occurring TCRs were grouped using DBSCAN, with TCRdist sequence similarity added in when clustering inside HLA-allele-positive subsets. Co-occurrence clustering excluded repertoires with fewer than 30,000 or more than 120,000 public chains, plus five with anomalous nucleotide sharing. The clones in this table, taken by TCRdb from immuneACCESS, are in-frame only. Not every clone is retained; where verified, under half of the shortfall comes from an unresolved V gene, and the cause of the rest is unknown. Clone size and V and J calls were adopted from that table, with D and trimming inferred from the DNA. The sample table contains 130,000 to 150,000 clones; only one count was recorded for around 79% of them. Together, the top ten hold 1.7% of the sample.

Here the chain combines TRBV19 and TRBJ1-6; TRBD1 is a weak D gene call, 6 bases matching. This sequence was found in a woman in her thirties in good health and CMV-seronegative. Material: PBMCs. The CDR3 amino acid sequence is: CASSIQGMDNSPLHF. DNA sequence: TGTGCCAGTAGTATACAGGGGATGGATAATTCACCCCTCCACTTT. Here the CDR3 is joined to the reference TRBV19 and TRBJ1-6 genes, and the full variable domain is: DGGITQSPKYLFRKEGQNVTLSCEQNLNHDAMYWYRQDPGQGLRLIYYSQIVNDFQKGDIAEGYSVSREKKESFPLTVTSAQKNPTAFYLCASSIQGMDNSPLHFGNGTRLTVT.